The 21 T cell receptor beta chains reported below all come from one sample, sequenced in a study of Ad26.COV2.S vaccination and SARS-CoV-2 variants. Clones were sequenced by immunoSEQ multiplex PCR, and TCRdb holds only the in-frame ones, with some missing. The sample has 75,000 to 100,000 clones; under 90% are singletons. The specimen comprised peripheral blood, sampled after recovery from COVID-19. The receptors were sampled from a human donor who had recovered from COVID-19.

This rearrangement joins TRBV28 to TRBJ2-5; no definite D call. Germline values: CDR1 MDHEN, CDR2 SYDVKM. The CDR3 sequence is 13 residues long. Trimming removed 4 bases from V and 5 bases from J, with 11 bases in between. CDR3 amino acids: CASSSGILETQYF. In DNA, the CDR3 is TGTGCCAGCAGTTCGGGCATATTGGAGACCCAGTACTTC.

This clone was observed a handful of times. V usage is TRBV6-1 and J usage is TRBJ1-2, with a tentative D call TRBD1 (6 bases). The CDR3 covers 16 residues. Trimming removed 4 bases at V and 0 bases at J, with 15 bases between. Germline-derived CDR1 and CDR2 are MNHNS and SASEGT. The CDR3 loop is CASSGGGGPPNYGYTF. CDR3 sequence (DNA): TGTGCCAGCAGTGGGGGAGGGGGGCCGCCTAACTATGGCTACACCTTC.

V is TRBV25-1 and J is TRBJ2-3; 8 positions match TRBD2. The CDR3 is 12 residues long. After removal of 2 bases from V and 13 bases from J, the junction contained 5 bases not matched to a gene. From germline, CDR1 is MGHDK and CDR2 SYGVNS. The CDR3 region is CASSESIGGEYF. DNA for the CDR3: TGTGCCAGCAGTGAAAGTATCGGGGGGGAGTATTTT.

V and J are TRBV28 and TRBJ2-6, with 9 bases lining up with TRBD1. Germline assignment: CDR1 MDHEN and CDR2 SYDVKM. CDR3 length equals 19 residues. After removal of 3 bases from V and 4 bases from J, the junction contained 13 bases not matched to a gene. The CDR3 DNA reads as TGTGCCAGCAGTTTGTTGGGGACAGGGAGGTTGGAAGGGGCCAACGTCCTGACTTTC. Amino acid sequence: CASSLLGTGRLEGANVLTF.

The chain links TRBV20-1 to TRBJ1-1; D is undetermined. Germline loops: CDR1 DFQATT, CDR2 SNEGSKA (reference sequence). Trimming took off 3 bases at V and 5 bases at J, with 4 bases between the two ends. The CDR3 runs to 10 residues. CDR3 amino acids: CSARETEAFF. DNA for the CDR3: TGCAGTGCTAGGGAGACTGAAGCTTTCTTT.

V is TRBV14 and J is TRBJ1-6; 9 nucleotides agree with TRBD1. Germline V gene sequence: CDR1 SGHDN, CDR2 FVKESK. The V and J ends lost 1 base and 10 bases, in that order; junction bases with no gene match: 5. CDR3 length: 15 residues. The CDR3 is CASSQVKGQGSPLHF. The CDR3, as DNA: TGTGCCAGCAGCCAAGTTAAGGGACAGGGCTCACCCCTCCACTTT.

The genes are TRBV7-6 and TRBJ2-6, with no clear D. CDR1 is SGHVS and CDR2 is FNYEAQ in the germline V gene. V was shortened by 2 bases and J by 0 bases, with 11 bases between the two germline ends. The CDR3 contains 17 residues. The CDR3 here is CASSLFISFSGANVLTF. The CDR3 DNA sequence: TGTGCCAGCAGCTTATTCATCAGCTTCTCTGGGGCCAACGTCCTGACTTTC.

The V call is TRBV2, the J call TRBJ1-4; no clear D. CDR1 SNHLY and CDR2 FYNNEI come from the germline V gene. Trimming pared 4 bases from V and 2 bases from J, leaving 8 bases between. The CDR3 runs 14 residues. The CDR3 loop is CASSVGQTNEKLFF. CDR3 in DNA: TGTGCCAGCAGTGTTGGCCAGACTAATGAAAAACTGTTTTTT.

Here the CDR3 reads CASSPGHIGRSSNQPQHF. The CDR3 DNA reads as TGTGCCAGCAGCCCTGGCCACATAGGCCGGTCTAGCAATCAGCCCCAGCATTTT. The chain uses TRBV7-6 and TRBJ1-5, with unresolved D. V gave up 5 bases and J gave up 0 bases, with 20 bases separating them. The CDR3 is 18 residues long. The germline V gene encodes CDR1 SGHVS and CDR2 FNYEAQ.

The CDR3: CASSPSAGGSYEQYF. CDR3 nucleotide sequence: TGTGCCAGCAGTCCCTCAGCGGGAGGCTCCTACGAGCAGTACTTC. The chain recombines TRBV27 with TRBJ2-7, with TRBD2 identical over 9 bases. Trimming at V came to 5 bases and at J to 0 bases, leaving 5 bases not matched to a gene. This CDR3 region has 15 residues. Looked up from germline, CDR1 is MNHEY and CDR2 is SMNVEV (reference sequence).

The J gene is TRBJ2-1, the V gene TRBV5-6; perhaps TRBD1 as D (5 bases). The germline V gene has CDR1 SGHDT and CDR2 YYEEEE. This CDR3 spans 16 amino acids. Trimming took off 0 bases at V and 3 bases at J, with 13 bases between the two ends. In DNA, the CDR3 is TGTGCCAGCAGCTTGGGGGGCCCCTACAACTACAATGAGCAGTTCTTC. Amino acid sequence: CASSLGGPYNYNEQFF.

The chain combines TRBV18 with TRBJ2-7; no clear D gene. Germline CDR1 is KGHSH and CDR2 is LQKENI. The germline V and J ends were trimmed by 5 bases and 6 bases, with 14 bases remaining between them. CDR3 size: 13 residues. The CDR3, as DNA: TGTGCCAGCTCAACGACGACCCCTCCCGAGCAGTACTTC. Translating gives CASSTTTPPEQYF. Based on the CDR3 plus reference TRBV18 and TRBJ2-7, the full variable domain is NAGVMQNPRHLVRRRGQEARLRCSPMKGHSHVYWYRQLPEEGLKFMVYLQKENIIDESGMPKERFSAEFPKEGPSILRIQQVVRGDSAAYFCASSTTTPPEQYFGPGTRLTVT.

V gene TRBV7-9 combines with J gene TRBJ1-3, with D perhaps matching TRBD1 (6 bases). Germline V gene data show CDR1 as SEHNR and CDR2 as FQNEAQ (reference sequence). V lost 5 bases to trimming and J lost 2 bases, with 25 bases between them. The CDR3 loop spans 19 amino acids. The DNA of the CDR3 is TGTGCCAGCAGCGCTTTTTCCGTACGGGGGAGGGGGACTGGAAACACCATATATTTT. It is translated as CASSAFSVRGRGTGNTIYF.

The V call is TRBV4-2, the J call TRBJ2-3; 12 nucleotides line up with TRBD2. With V trimmed by 3 bases and J by 8 bases, 6 bases remained unmatched. Looked up from germline, CDR1 is LGHNA and CDR2 is YNFKEQ. The CDR3 spans 15 residues. The CDR3 nucleotides are TGTGCCAGCAGCCAGAGACTAGCGGGAGAAAGTACGCAGTATTTT. It translates to CASSQRLAGESTQYF.

In its sample, this clone was seen once. The gene calls are TRBV28 and TRBJ2-2, with 10 bases identical to TRBD1. The CDR3 contains 17 residues. After removal of 7 bases from V and 6 bases from J, the junction contained 14 bases not matched to a gene. The germline V gene has CDR1 MDHEN and CDR2 SYDVKM. The CDR3 bases are TGTGCCAGCACCAGCTTGGTCCTGGACAGGGGGGCCGGGGAGCTGTTTTTT. Translation: CASTSLVLDRGAGELFF.

The V and J genes are TRBV24-1 and TRBJ2-3, with D possibly TRBD1 on 5 matching bases. The CDR3 consists of 14 residues. Germline V gene lookup returns CDR1 KGHDR and CDR2 SFDVKD. Trimming took 1 base from V and 4 from J, leaving 8 bases between them. CDR3 DNA sequence: TGTGCCACCAGTGATTTAGGGGTTGCAGATACGCAGTATTTT. Its protein product is CATSDLGVADTQYF.

V is TRBV4-3 and J is TRBJ2-5; TRBD2 matches 9 bases. This CDR3 region has 13 residues. Germline CDR1 reads LGHNA; CDR2 reads YSLEER. J lost 2 bases, V lost 6 bases, and 1 base had no gene match. The CDR3 sequence: CASRLAGQETQYF. In nucleotides, the CDR3 is TGCGCCAGCAGGCTAGCGGGGCAAGAGACCCAGTACTTC.

The V and J genes are TRBV4-3 and TRBJ1-4, with a tentative D call TRBD1 (6 bases). Germline V CDR1 and CDR2: LGHNA, YSLEER. The CDR3 extends over 16 amino acids. The V and J ends lost 1 base and 3 bases respectively, with 12 bases between them. The CDR3 sequence: CASSQVRGAANEKLFF. The CDR3 region has the DNA TGCGCCAGCAGCCAAGTCCGGGGGGCGGCTAATGAAAAACTGTTTTTT.

This clone has just a few counts. The chain links TRBV29-1 to TRBJ1-4, with 8 bases aligning to TRBD1. Trimming cost V 6 bases and J 7 bases; bases outside gene matches: 7. The germline CDR1 and CDR2 sequences are SQVTM and ANQGSEA. This CDR3 spans 13 amino acids. The CDR3 reads CSVQRGTGEKLFF. CDR3 DNA sequence: TGCAGCGTCCAAAGGGGGACAGGTGAAAAACTGTTTTTT.

The V gene is TRBV29-1, the J gene TRBJ2-1; TRBD1 aligns across 11 bases. The ends lost 7 bases at V and 7 bases at J; junction bases unmatched: 12. The CDR3 consists of 15 residues. Germline-derived CDR1 and CDR2 are SQVTM and ANQGSEA. The CDR3 coding sequence is TGCAGCGGGACGGTTCCGGGACAGGGGGGAAATGAGCAGTTCTTC. This codes for CSGTVPGQGGNEQFF.

J is TRBJ1-2 and V is TRBV7-9, with D unresolved. The CDR3 contains 12 residues. V gave up 5 bases and J gave up 4 bases, with 8 bases separating them. CDR1 is SEHNR, CDR2 FQNEAQ, per germline (reference sequence). The CDR3 loop is CASSPIGYGYTF. CDR3 sequence (DNA): TGTGCCAGCAGCCCCATCGGCTATGGCTACACCTTC.